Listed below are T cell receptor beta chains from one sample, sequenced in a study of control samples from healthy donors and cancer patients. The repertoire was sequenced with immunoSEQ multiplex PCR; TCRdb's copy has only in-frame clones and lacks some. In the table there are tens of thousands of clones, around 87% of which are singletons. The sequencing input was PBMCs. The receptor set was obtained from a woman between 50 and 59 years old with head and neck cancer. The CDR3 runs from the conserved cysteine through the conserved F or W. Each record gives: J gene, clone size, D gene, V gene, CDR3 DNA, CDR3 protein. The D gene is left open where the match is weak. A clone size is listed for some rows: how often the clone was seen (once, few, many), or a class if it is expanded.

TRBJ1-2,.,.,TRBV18,TGTGCCAGCTCACCCGAACCTTCGACAGACTATGGCTACACCTTC,CASSPEPSTDYGYTF
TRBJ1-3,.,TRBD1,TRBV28,TGTGCCAGCAGTCCAACGGGACAGTTGTTCGGAAACACCATATATTTT,CASSPTGQLFGNTIYF
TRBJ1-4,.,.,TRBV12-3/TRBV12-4,TGTGCCAGCAGCCCAGGGGTTGGCGAAAAACTGTTTTTT,CASSPGVGEKLFF
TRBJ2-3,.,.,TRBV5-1,TGCGCCAGCAGCCTCAGATCCCCTAGCACAGATACGCAGTATTTT,CASSLRSPSTDTQYF
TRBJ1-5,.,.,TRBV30,TGTGCCTGGAGTGTACAGGGTAGGGGGCCCCAGCATTTT,CAWSVQGRGPQHF
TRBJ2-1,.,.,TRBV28,TGTGCCAGCAGCTCACCCGACGCTGGCGGGAACAATGAGCAGTTCTTC,CASSSPDAGGNNEQFF
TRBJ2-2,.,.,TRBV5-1,TGCGCCAGCAGCTTCCAGGGGGGAACCGGGGAGCTGTTTTTT,CASSFQGGTGELFF
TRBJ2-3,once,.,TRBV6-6,TGTGCCAGCAGTTCTCAGGGGCCTAGCACAGATACGCAGTATTTT,CASSSQGPSTDTQYF
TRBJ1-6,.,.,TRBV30,TGTGCCTCGCGCCAAGACGGGGGCTCCTATAATTCACCCCTCCACTTT,CASRQDGGSYNSPLHF
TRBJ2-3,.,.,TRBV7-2,TGTGCCAGCAGCCACCCCCCGATGGAGCAGTATTTT,CASSHPPMEQYF
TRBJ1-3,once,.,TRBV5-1,TGCGCCAGCAGCTGGACGGAGTCTGGAAACACCATATATTTT,CASSWTESGNTIYF
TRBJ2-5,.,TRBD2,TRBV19,TGTGCCAGTAGTATTCGGGCGGGGGGACAAGAGACCCAGTACTTC,CASSIRAGGQETQYF
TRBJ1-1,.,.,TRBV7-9,TGTGCCAGCAGCTTGGGTGGGGGTACTGAAGCTTTCTTT,CASSLGGGTEAFF
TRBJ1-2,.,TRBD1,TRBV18,TGTGCCAGCTCACCCCTGAGAGACAGGGGTGGCTATGGCTACACCTTC,CASSPLRDRGGYGYTF
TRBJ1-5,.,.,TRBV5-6,TGTGCCAGCAGCGCAGGGACCAGTCAGCCCCAGCATTTT,CASSAGTSQPQHF
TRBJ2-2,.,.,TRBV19,TGTGCCAGTCAGAGGCAGGTAATGGACACCGGGGAGCTGTTTTTT,CASQRQVMDTGELFF
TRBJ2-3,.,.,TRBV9,TGTGCCAGCAGCGCCCGAGACAGGTTTGGGACAGATACGCAGTATTTT,CASSARDRFGTDTQYF
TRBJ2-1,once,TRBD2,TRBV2,TGTGCCAGCCGGACTAGCGGGGGGACAGGGGAGCAGTTCTTC,CASRTSGGTGEQFF
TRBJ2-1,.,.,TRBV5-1,TGCGCCAGCAGCTTGGACCCGGCGGCCTACAATGAGCAGTTCTTC,CASSLDPAAYNEQFF
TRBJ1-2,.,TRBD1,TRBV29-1,TGCAGCGCCGCGGACAGGGGCTATGGCTACACCTTC,CSAADRGYGYTF
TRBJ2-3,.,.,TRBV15,TGTGCCACCAGTACAGTCCCGACAGATACGCAGTATTTT,CATSTVPTDTQYF
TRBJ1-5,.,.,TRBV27,TGTGCCAGCAGTCCACGACGCTTTAACAGGGATAATCAGCCCCAGCATTTT,CASSPRRFNRDNQPQHF
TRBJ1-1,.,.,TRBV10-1,TGCGCCAGCAGTGGCACGACAGGGAACACTGAAGCTTTCTTT,CASSGTTGNTEAFF
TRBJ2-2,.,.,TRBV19,TGTGCCACCTCCAGGGGGGGAACGAACACCGGGGAGCTGTTTTTT,CATSRGGTNTGELFF
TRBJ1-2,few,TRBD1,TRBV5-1,TGCGCCAGCAGCTTGGCCGGGACAGGGGGAGGCTACACCTTC,CASSLAGTGGGYTF
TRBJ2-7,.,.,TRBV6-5,TGTGCCAGCGGGGATACCCGTTGGAAGGAGCAGTACTTC,CASGDTRWKEQYF
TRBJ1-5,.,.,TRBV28,TGTGCATCAGGGAGGGATCAGCCCCAGCATTTT,CASGRDQPQHF
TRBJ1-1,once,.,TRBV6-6,TGTGCCAGCTGCCCGGACGGCTCCATGAACACTGAAGCTTTCTTT,CASCPDGSMNTEAFF
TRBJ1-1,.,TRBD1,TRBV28,TGTGCCAGCAGCCTGCGGACAGGGGGCAGATTCACTGAAGCTTTCTTT,CASSLRTGGRFTEAFF
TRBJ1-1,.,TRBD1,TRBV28,TGTGCCAGCATTTCAGGGGGCGGAGGTACTGAAGCTTTCTTT,CASISGGGGTEAFF
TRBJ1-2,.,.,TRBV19,TGTGCCAGTAGTATCCGGACAACCACTCACCTTGGCTATGGCTACACCTTC,CASSIRTTTHLGYGYTF
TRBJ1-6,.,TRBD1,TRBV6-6,TGTGCCGGGAGCACAGGGGATAATTCACCCCTCCACTTT,CAGSTGDNSPLHF
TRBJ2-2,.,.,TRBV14,TGTGCCAGCAGCCGGACAAGGAGGGGATACGGGGAGCTGTTTTTT,CASSRTRRGYGELFF
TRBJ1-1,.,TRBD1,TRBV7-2,TGTGCCAGCAGCTTACAGGGGGCGAAGACTGAAGCTTTCTTT,CASSLQGAKTEAFF
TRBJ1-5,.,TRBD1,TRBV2,TGTGCCAGCAGTTACACTACCCCGGGACAGGGACAGCCCCAGCATTTT,CASSYTTPGQGQPQHF
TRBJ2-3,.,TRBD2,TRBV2,TGTGCCAGCAGGGCGGGGGGGATCACAGATACGCAGTATTTT,CASRAGGITDTQYF
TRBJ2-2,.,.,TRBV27,TGTGCCAGCAGTCCGAGGGGCGGCGGGGAGCTGTTTTTT,CASSPRGGGELFF
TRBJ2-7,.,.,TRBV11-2,TGTGCCAGCAGCTTAGAAGGGGGGCAATCAAGGGCCTACGAGCAGTACTTC,CASSLEGGQSRAYEQYF
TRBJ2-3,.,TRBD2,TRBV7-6,TGTGCCAGCAGCTTAGGACTAGCGGGGGGCCCTGATACGCAGTATTTT,CASSLGLAGGPDTQYF
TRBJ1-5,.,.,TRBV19,TGTGCCAGTAGTATAAGCTATAGCAATCAGCCCCAGCATTTT,CASSISYSNQPQHF
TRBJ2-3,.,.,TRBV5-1,TGCGCCAGCAGCTTGCCCAGCACAGATACGCAGTATTTT,CASSLPSTDTQYF
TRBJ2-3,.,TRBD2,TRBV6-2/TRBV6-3,TGTGCCAGCAGCCGACTAGCGGGGGACCGGGTATTCGGCACAGATACGCAGTATTTT,CASSRLAGDRVFGTDTQYF
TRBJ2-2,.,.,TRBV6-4,TGTGCCAGCAGCAGTCAGCAGGGAGGGGAGCTGTTTTTT,CASSSQQGGELFF
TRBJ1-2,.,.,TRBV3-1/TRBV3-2,TGTGCCAGCAGCCAAGAGGGAGGCAGCTACACCTTC,CASSQEGGSYTF
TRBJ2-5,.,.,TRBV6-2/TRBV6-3,TGTGCCAGCAGTGCAAATGGGGGCTTTGAGGTGGAGACCCAGTACTTC,CASSANGGFEVETQYF
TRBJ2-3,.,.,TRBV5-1,TGCGCCAGCAGCGCCCTTTGGCAGGGCTCGGCAGATACGCAGTATTTT,CASSALWQGSADTQYF
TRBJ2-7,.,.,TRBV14,TGTGCCAGCAGCCTCAAACGGGGGATGGACGAGCAGTACTTC,CASSLKRGMDEQYF
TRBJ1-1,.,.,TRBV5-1,TGCGCCAGCAGCTTGGCCTCGGGGAGGACTGAAGCTTTCTTT,CASSLASGRTEAFF